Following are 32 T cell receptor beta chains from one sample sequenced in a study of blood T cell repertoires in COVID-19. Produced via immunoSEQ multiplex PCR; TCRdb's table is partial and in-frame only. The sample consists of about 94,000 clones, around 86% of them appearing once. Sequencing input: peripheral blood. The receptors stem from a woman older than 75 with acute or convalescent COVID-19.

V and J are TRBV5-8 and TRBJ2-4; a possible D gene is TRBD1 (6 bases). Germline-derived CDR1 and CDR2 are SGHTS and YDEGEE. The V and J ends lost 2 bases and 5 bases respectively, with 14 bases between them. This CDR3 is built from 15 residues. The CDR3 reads CASSFRLGGENIQYF. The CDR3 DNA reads TGTGCCAGCAGCTTCAGATTAGGGGGAGAAAACATTCAGTACTTC.

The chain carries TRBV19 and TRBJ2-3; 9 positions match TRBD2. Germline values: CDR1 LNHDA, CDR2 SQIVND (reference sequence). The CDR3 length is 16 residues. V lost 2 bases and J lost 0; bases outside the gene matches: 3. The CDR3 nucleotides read TGTGCCAGTAGTATAATAGCGGGGGCTAGCACAGATACGCAGTATTTT. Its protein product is CASSIIAGASTDTQYF.

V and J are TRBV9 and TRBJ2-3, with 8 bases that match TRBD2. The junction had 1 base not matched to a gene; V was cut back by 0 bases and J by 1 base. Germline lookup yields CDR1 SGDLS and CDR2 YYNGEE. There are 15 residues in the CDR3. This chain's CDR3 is CASSVAGRGTDTQYF. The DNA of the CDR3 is TGTGCCAGCAGCGTAGCCGGGAGGGGCACAGATACGCAGTATTTT. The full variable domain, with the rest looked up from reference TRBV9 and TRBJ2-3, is DSGVTQTPKHLITATGQRVTLRCSPRSGDLSVYWYQQSLDQGLQFLIQYYNGEERAKGNILERFSAQQFPDLHSELNLSSLELGDSALYFCASSVAGRGTDTQYFGPGTRLTVL.

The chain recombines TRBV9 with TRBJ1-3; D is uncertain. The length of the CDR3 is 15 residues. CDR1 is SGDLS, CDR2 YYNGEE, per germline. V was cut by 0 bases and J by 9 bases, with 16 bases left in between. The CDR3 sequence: CASSVATGGGGTIYF. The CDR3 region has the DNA TGTGCCAGCAGCGTAGCTACGGGTGGTGGAGGCACCATATATTTT. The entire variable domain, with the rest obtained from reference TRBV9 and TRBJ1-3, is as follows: DSGVTQTPKHLITATGQRVTLRCSPRSGDLSVYWYQQSLDQGLQFLIQYYNGEERAKGNILERFSAQQFPDLHSELNLSSLELGDSALYFCASSVATGGGGTIYFGEGSWLTVV.

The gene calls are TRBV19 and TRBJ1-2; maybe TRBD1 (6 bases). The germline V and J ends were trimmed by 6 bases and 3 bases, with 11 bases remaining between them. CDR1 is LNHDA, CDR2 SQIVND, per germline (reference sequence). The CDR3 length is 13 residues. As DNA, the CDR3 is TGTGCCAGTAGCTTCACAGGGCACTATGGCTACACCTTC. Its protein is CASSFTGHYGYTF.

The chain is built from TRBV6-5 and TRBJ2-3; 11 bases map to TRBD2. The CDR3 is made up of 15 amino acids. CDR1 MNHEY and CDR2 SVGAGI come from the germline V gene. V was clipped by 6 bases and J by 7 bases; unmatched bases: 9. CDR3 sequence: CASRTTSGGGNTQYF. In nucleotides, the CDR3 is TGTGCCAGCAGAACAACTAGCGGGGGAGGGAATACGCAGTATTTT.

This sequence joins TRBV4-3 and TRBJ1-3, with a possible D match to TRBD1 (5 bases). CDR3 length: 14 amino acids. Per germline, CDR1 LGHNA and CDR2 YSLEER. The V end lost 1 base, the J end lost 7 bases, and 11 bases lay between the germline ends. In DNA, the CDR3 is TGCGCCAGCAGCCAAGCAGGGTTGGGTAACACCATATATTTT. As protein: CASSQAGLGNTIYF.

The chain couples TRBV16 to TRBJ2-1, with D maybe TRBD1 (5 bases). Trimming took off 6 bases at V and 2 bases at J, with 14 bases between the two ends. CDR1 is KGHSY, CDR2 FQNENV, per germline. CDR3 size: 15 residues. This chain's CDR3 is CASRPIGVTYNEQFF. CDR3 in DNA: TGTGCCAGCAGACCGATAGGGGTTACCTACAATGAGCAGTTCTTC.

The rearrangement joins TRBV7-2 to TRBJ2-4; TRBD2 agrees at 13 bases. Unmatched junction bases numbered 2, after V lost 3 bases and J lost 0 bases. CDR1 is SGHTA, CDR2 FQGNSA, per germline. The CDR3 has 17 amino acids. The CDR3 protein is CASSLGLAGLAKNIQYF. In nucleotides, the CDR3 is TGTGCCAGCAGCTTGGGACTAGCGGGGCTAGCCAAAAACATTCAGTACTTC.

CDR3 sequence: CASSEQGMNTEAFF. The DNA for the CDR3 is TGTGCCAGCAGTGAACAGGGCATGAACACTGAAGCTTTCTTT. The J gene is TRBJ1-1, the V gene TRBV2; tentative D call: TRBD1 (5 bases). V gave up 2 bases and J gave up 0 bases, with 7 bases separating them. CDR3 size: 14 residues. CDR1 and CDR2 from the germline V gene are SNHLY and FYNNEI.

CDR3 DNA sequence: TGTGCCAGCAGTTTCCCAGGGAAACAGCCCCAGCATTTT. Protein sequence: CASSFPGKQPQHF. The genes are TRBV6-2 or TRBV6-3 and TRBJ1-5, with D possibly matching TRBD1 (5 bases). The CDR3 spans 13 residues. V lost 4 bases, J lost 7 bases, and 11 bases lay in between. Germline CDR1 and CDR2: MNHEY and SVGEGT.

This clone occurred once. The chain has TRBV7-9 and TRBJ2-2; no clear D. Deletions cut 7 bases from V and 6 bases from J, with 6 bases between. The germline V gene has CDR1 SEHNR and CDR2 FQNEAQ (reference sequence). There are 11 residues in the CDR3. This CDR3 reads CASTPAGELFF. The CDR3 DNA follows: TGTGCCAGCACCCCTGCCGGGGAGCTGTTTTTT.

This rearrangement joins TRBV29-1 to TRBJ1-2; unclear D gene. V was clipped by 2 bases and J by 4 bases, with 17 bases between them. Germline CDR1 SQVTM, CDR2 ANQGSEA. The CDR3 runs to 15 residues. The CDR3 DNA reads TGCAGCGTTGAAAGTGGCCAGCCCCGCGGCTATGGCTACACCTTC. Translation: CSVESGQPRGYGYTF. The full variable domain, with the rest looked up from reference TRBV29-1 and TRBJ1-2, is SAVISQKPSRDICQRGTSLTIQCQVDSQVTMMFWYRQQPGQSLTLIATANQGSEATYESGFVIDKFPISRPNLTFSTLTVSNMSPEDSSIYLCSVESGQPRGYGYTFGSGTRLTVV.

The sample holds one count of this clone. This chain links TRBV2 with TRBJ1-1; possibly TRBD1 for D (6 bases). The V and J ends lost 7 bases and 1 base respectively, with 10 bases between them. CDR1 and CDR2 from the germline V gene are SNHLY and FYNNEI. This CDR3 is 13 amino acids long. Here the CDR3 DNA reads TGTGCCAGCACCCCGGACAGGAACACTGAAGCTTTCTTT. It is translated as CASTPDRNTEAFF.

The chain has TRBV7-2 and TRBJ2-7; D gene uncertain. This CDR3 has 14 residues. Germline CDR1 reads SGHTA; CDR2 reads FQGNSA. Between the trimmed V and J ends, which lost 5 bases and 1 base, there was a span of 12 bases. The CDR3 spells CASSPLSQSYEQYF. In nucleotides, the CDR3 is TGTGCCAGCAGCCCCCTTTCCCAGTCCTACGAGCAGTACTTC.

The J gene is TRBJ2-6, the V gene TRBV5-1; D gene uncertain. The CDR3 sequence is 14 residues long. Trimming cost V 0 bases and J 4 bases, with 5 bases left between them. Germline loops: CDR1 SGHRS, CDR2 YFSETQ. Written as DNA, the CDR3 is TGCGCCAGCAGCTTGGTATCCGGGGCCAACGTCCTGACTTTC. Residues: CASSLVSGANVLTF.

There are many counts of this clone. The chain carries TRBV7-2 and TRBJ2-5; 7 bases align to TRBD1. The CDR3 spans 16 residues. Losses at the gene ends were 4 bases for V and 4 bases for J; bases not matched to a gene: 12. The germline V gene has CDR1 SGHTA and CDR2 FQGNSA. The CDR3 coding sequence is TGTGCCAGCAGCTCTTTCCCGAGGGGGCGACGAGAGACCCAGTACTTC. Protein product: CASSSFPRGRRETQYF.

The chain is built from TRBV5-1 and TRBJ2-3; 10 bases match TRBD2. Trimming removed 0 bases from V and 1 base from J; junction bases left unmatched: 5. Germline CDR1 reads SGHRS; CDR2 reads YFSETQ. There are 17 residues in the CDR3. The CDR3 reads CASSLAWLAGGTDTQYF. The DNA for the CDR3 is TGCGCCAGCAGCTTGGCCTGGCTAGCGGGGGGCACAGATACGCAGTATTTT.

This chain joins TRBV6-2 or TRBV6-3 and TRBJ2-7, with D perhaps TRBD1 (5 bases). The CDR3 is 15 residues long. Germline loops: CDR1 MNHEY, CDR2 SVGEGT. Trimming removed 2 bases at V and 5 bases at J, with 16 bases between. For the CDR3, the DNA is TGTGCCAGCAGTTACCCACAGGTGGCTCGAGACGAGCAGTACTTC. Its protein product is CASSYPQVARDEQYF.

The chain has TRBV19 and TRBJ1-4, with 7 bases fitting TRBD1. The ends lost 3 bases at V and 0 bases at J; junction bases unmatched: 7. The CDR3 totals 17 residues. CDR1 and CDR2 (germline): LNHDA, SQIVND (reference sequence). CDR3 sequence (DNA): TGTGCCAGTAGTATTACAGGGGTGGCTTCAACTAATGAAAAACTGTTTTTT. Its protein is CASSITGVASTNEKLFF.

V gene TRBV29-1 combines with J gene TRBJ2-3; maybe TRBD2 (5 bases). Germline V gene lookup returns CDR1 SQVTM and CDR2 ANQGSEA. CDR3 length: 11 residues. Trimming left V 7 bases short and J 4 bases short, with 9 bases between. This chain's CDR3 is CSEEVADTQYF. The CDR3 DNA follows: TGCAGCGAGGAGGTGGCAGATACGCAGTATTTT.

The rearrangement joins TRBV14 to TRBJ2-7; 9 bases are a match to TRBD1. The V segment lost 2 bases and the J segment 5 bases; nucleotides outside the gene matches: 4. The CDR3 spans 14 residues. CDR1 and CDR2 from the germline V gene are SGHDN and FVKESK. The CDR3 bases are TGTGCCAGCAGCCAACCGGGACAGGGCCACGAGCAGTACTTC. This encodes CASSQPGQGHEQYF. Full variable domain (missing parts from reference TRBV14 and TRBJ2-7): EAGVTQFPSHSVIEKGQTVTLRCDPISGHDNLYWYRRVMGKEIKFLLHFVKESKQDESGMPNNRFLAERTGGTYSTLKVQPAELEDSGVYFCASSQPGQGHEQYFGPGTRLTVT.

The DNA for the CDR3 is TGTGCCAGCTCACCCGACAGAATTTCCGGGGAGCTGTTTTTT. As protein: CASSPDRISGELFF. The chain is built from TRBV18 and TRBJ2-2, with D maybe TRBD1 (5 bases). The germline V gene has CDR1 KGHSH and CDR2 LQKENI. The CDR3 length is 14 residues. The V and J ends lost 3 bases and 6 bases respectively, with 11 bases between them.

For the CDR3, the DNA is TGTGCCAGTAGTAAGAGAGGTAGCGGGGGGCTTCCCTCCTACAATGAGCAGTTCTTC. Translating gives CASSKRGSGGLPSYNEQFF. J is TRBJ2-1 and V is TRBV19, with 10 positions matching TRBD2. Germline V gene data show CDR1 as LNHDA and CDR2 as SQIVND (reference sequence). Germline trimming cut 4 bases from V and 0 bases from J; bases unmatched to any gene: 12. The CDR3 covers 19 residues.

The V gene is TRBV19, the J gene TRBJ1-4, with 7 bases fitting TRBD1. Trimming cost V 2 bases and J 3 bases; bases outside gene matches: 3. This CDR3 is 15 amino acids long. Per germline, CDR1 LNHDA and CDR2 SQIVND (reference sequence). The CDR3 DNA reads TGTGCCAGTAGTATACGACAGGGCGCTAATGAAAAACTGTTTTTT. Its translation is CASSIRQGANEKLFF.

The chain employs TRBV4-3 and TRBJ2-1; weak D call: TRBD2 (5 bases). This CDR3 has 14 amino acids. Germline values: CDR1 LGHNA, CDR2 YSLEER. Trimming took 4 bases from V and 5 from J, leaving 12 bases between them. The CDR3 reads CASSLRAQNNEQFF. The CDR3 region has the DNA TGCGCCAGCAGCCTGCGGGCCCAGAACAATGAGCAGTTCTTC.

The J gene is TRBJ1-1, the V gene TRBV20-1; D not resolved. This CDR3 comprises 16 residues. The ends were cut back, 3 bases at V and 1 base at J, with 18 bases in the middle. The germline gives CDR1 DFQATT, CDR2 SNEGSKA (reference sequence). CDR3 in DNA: TGCAGTGCTAGTAACGACTACCACACTGAGAACACTGAAGCTTTCTTT. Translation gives CSASNDYHTENTEAFF.

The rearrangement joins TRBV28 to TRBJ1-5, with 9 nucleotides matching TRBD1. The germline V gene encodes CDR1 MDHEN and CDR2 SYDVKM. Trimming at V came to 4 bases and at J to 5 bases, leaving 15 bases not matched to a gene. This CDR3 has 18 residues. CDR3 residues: CASSSSIRRDRADQPQHF. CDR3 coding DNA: TGTGCCAGCAGTTCATCGATCCGCCGGGACAGGGCGGATCAGCCCCAGCATTTT.

The CDR3 region is CASSLVPGWAYGYTF. DNA for the CDR3: TGTGCCAGCAGCTTAGTTCCAGGGTGGGCCTATGGCTACACCTTC. This chain uses TRBV11-2 with TRBJ1-2; a weak D match, TRBD1 (5 bases). Looked up from germline, CDR1 is SGHAT and CDR2 is FQNNGV. The CDR3 runs 15 residues. The V end lost 1 base, the J end lost 4 bases, and 13 bases lay between the germline ends.

The CDR3 DNA reads as TGTGCCAGCAGCTTAGACTTCTCCTATAATTCACCCCTCCACTTT. This codes for CASSLDFSYNSPLHF. V is TRBV7-8 and J is TRBJ1-6; D remains unclear. The CDR3 contains 15 residues. Germline V gives CDR1 SGHVS, CDR2 FQNEAQ. V was shortened by 1 base and J by 0 bases, with 4 bases between the two germline ends. Full variable domain (remainder filled in from reference TRBV7-8 and TRBJ1-6): GAGVSQSPRYKVAKRGQDVALRCDPISGHVSLFWYQQALGQGPEFLTYFQNEAQLDKSGLPSDRFFAERPEGSVSTLKIQRTQQEDSAVYLCASSLDFSYNSPLHFGNGTRLTVT.

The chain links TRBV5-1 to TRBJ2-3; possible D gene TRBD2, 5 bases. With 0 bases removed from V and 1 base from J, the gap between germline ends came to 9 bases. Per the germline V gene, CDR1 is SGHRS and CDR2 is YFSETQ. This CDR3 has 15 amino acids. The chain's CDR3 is CASSLDGVGTDTQYF. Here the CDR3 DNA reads TGCGCCAGCAGCTTGGACGGGGTCGGCACAGATACGCAGTATTTT. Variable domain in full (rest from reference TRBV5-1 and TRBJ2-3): KAGVTQTPRYLIKTRGQQVTLSCSPISGHRSVSWYQQTPGQGLQFLFEYFSETQRNKGNFPGRFSGRQFSNSRSEMNVSTLELGDSALYLCASSLDGVGTDTQYFGPGTRLTVL.

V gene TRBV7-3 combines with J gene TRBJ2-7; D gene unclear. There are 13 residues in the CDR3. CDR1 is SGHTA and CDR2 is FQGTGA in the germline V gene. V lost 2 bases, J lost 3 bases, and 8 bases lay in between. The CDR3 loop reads CASSLDTNYEQYF. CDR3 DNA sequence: TGTGCCAGCAGCTTAGACACCAACTACGAGCAGTACTTC.